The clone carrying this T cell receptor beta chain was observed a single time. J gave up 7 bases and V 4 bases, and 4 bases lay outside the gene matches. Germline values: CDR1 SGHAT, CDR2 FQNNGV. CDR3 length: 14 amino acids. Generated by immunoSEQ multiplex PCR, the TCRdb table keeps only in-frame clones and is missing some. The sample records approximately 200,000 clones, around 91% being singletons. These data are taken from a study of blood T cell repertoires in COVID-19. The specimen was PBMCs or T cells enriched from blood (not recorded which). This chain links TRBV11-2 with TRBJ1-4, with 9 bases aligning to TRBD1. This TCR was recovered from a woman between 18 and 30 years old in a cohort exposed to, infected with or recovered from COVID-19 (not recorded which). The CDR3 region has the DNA TGTGCCAGCAGCTCACAGGGGGCGGTTGAAAAACTGTTTTTT. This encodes CASSSQGAVEKLFF. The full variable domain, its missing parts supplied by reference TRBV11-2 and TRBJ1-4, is EAGVAQSPRYKIIEKRQSVAFWCNPISGHATLYWYQQILGQGPKLLIQFQNNGVVDDSQLPKDRFSAERLKGVDSTLKIQPAKLEDSAVYLCASSSQGAVEKLFFGSGTQLSVL.